The 7 T cell receptor beta chains reported below all come from one sample, sequenced in a study of tumor and adjacent non-tumor tissue in lung cancer. Three rounds of nested PCR, following a modified ARM-PCR protocol, produced the TCRbeta library. TCRdb reprocessed the multiplex PCR reads with MiXCR, giving one entry per CDR3 protein. Here the sample spans 65,000 to 90,000 distinct CDR3 sequences, around 80% being singletons. The template was RNA from unsorted bulk tissue. Sequencing used lung tumor tissue. These receptors all come from a woman between 50 and 59 years old with non-small cell lung cancer.

On this clonotype itself: Here the CDR3 omits its conserved ending phenylalanine or tryptophan, so a read error is the likely source. This rearrangement joins TRBV30 to TRBJ1-2; no firm D call. The germline V gene encodes CDR1 GTSNPN and CDR2 SVGIG (reference sequence). The CDR3 has 12 residues. CDR3 region: CARSHGSYGYTS. CDR3 nucleotide sequence: TGTGCCCGGAGCCACGGTAGCTATGGCTACACCTCC.

On this clonotype itself: Compared with germline, one end of the junction differs, possibly owing to a read error. V is TRBV10-3 and J is TRBJ2-2; tentatively, D is TRBD2 (6 bases). The CDR3 has 15 amino acids. Germline lookup yields CDR1 ENHRY and CDR2 SYGVKD. The CDR3 loop is CAIQDRQTNTGGLFF. The DNA for the CDR3 is TGTGCCATCCAGGACCGGCAGACGAACACCGGGGGGCTGTTTTTT.

The chain is built from TRBV4-1 and TRBJ2-5; the D is unclear. The germline V gene encodes CDR1 MGHRA and CDR2 YSYEKL. CDR3 length equals 16 residues. The CDR3 protein is CAGRQAKRNGQETQYF. CDR3 sequence (DNA): TGCGCAGGCAGGCAAGCCAAGAGGAACGGCCAAGAGACCCAGTACTTC.

Comments on this clonotype: Without the conserved terminal phenylalanine or tryptophan, this CDR3 likely stems from a read error. V and J are TRBV6-1 and TRBJ1-1; TRBD1 is a possible D gene (5 bases). Per germline, CDR1 MNHNS and CDR2 SASEGT. This CDR3 is built from 15 residues. Here the CDR3 reads CACSEGAAAHIEAFY. CDR3 nucleotides: TGTGCCTGCAGTGAAGGGGCAGCCGCCCACATTGAAGCTTTCTAT.

This clonotype was counted a single time. A junction boundary mismatches the germline segment, possibly from a read error. The chain employs TRBV20-1 and TRBJ1-5, with TRBD1 matching over 8 bases. CDR3 length: 20 residues. Germline CDR1 reads DFQATT; CDR2 reads SNEGSKA (reference sequence). In nucleotides, the CDR3 is TGCAATGATAGACAACCCGGACGGACAGGGAATTCAGTTAGCAATCAGCCCCAACATTTT. It specifies CNDRQPGRTGNSVSNQPQHF.

A remark on this clonotype: At one boundary the junction diverges from the germline segment, which might be a read error. The rearrangement joins TRBV29-1 to TRBJ1-2; D call uncertain. The CDR3 sequence is 11 residues long. Germline lookup yields CDR1 SQVTM and CDR2 ANQGSEA. The CDR3 here is CSVESLVGYIF. The CDR3 bases are TGCAGCGTTGAAAGTTTGGTTGGCTACATCTTC.

In its sample, this clonotype was seen a few times. The chain joins TRBV7-9 to TRBJ2-1, with D possibly being TRBD1 or TRBD2 (5 bases each). The ends were cut back, 5 bases at V and 9 bases at J, with 14 bases in the middle. The CDR3 has 13 residues. CDR1 is SEHNR, CDR2 FQNEAQ, per germline (reference sequence). Here the CDR3 reads CASSPSYGGEQFF. The CDR3, as DNA: TGTGCCAGCAGCCCATCCTATGGGGGTGAGCAGTTCTTC.